This T cell receptor beta chain was retrieved from a study of early T cells in non-severe SARS-CoV-2 infection. Study background: Sequencing of unsorted whole blood was done on bulk RNA, leaving chains unpaired.

In the library, individual cDNA molecules carried attached unique molecular identifiers. One entry per CDR3 protein, called by TCRdb with MiXCR from the 5' RACE reads. Of fewer than 85,000 distinct CDR3 sequences listed, about 13% were seen once; the top ten hold about 6%. This clonotype showed up many times. V lost 4 bases to trimming and J lost 0 bases; unmatched junction nucleotides: 10. The germline gives CDR1 KGHSH, CDR2 LQKENI. The CDR3 sequence is 17 residues long. The chain combines TRBV18 with TRBJ2-7, with 9 bases identical to TRBD1. Sequencing was carried out using whole blood. This receptor was identified in an adult who was a healthcare worker with PCR-confirmed SARS-CoV-2 infection or an uninfected control (not recorded which). In DNA, the CDR3 is TGTGCCAGCTCACGGGCAGCGGGACAGGGTAGCTCCTACGAGCAGTACTTC. Residues: CASSRAAGQGSSYEQYF.